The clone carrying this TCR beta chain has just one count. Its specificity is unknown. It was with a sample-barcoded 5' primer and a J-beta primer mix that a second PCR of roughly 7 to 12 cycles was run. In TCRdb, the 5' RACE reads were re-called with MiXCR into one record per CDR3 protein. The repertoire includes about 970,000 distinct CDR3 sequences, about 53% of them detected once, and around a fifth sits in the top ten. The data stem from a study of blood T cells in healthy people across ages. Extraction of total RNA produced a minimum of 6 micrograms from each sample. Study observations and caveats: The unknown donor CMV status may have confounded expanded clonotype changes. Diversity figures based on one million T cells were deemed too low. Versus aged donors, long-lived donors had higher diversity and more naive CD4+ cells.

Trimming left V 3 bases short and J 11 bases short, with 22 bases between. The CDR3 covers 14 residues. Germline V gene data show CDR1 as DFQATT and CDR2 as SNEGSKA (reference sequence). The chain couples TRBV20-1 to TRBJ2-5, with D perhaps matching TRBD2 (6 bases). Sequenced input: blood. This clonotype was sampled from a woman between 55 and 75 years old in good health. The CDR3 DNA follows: TGCAGTGCTAGGGGGACCCGCGGGATAAGTGGGCAGTACTTC. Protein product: CSARGTRGISGQYF.